The text below deals with one TCR beta chain. This clone was counted a few times. Its specific antigen is unknown. No base qualities exist here, and no much larger clone lies one base off it. CDR1 and CDR2 (MDHEN, SYDVKM) derive from the germline V gene. V loses 6 bases of germline sequence and J loses 7 bases, and the interval between the two ends is 24 bases. Inclusive of the bounding cysteine and phenylalanine, the CDR3 is 16 residues long. Only the CDR3 part of the read is kept: 48 bases, read in frame from the first base. TCRbeta CDR3 regions were amplified from genomic DNA using the immunoSEQ Assay, a bias-controlled multiplex PCR. The paper's processing steps were these. Within the assay, amplification of reference gene primers was used to estimate how many nucleated cells each sample contained. Sequence reads were collapsed and filtered to measure the absolute abundance of every unique TCRbeta CDR3 rearrangement. For each sample, productive Simpson clonality was calculated by taking the square root of Simpson's diversity index across productive rearrangements. What TCRdb holds here is the immuneACCESS table cut down to in-frame rearrangements. Part of the clones is not present; checked against another copy, under half of the missing clones reflect an unresolved V gene, and the others are unexplained. V, J and clone size reflect that table, while D and trimming were determined from the DNA. Present in this sample are tens of thousands of clones, roughly 80% of which were seen just once. About 6% of the sample is taken by the ten largest.

These data belong to a study of blood T cell repertoires in COVID-19 (dated by TCRdb to about 2020). For the study in its entirety: Samples from collaborators originated in the United States, Italy and Spain and spanned both the acute and convalescent phases of COVID-19. The prospective study material was composed of cDNA or gDNA derived from T cells, B-cell-depleted T cells, or PBMCs. Deeply sampled blood TCRbeta repertoires from subjects exposed to, actively infected with, or recovered from COVID-19 were included in the dataset. The repertoires were made available in a free public database intended to serve as a resource for research on the immune response to SARS-CoV-2. The samples were drawn from two sources: the first 160 participants of the ongoing ImmuneRACE study, and approximately 1,300 subjects contributed by 6 global collaborators. A de-identified subject ID, COVID-19 status, age in years and sex were almost always included in the sample metadata. Where available, HLA class I and class II types were obtained from metadata supplied by the sample provider rather than from assay-based typing. The paper as a whole reports these results and caveats: How much clinical and demographic metadata was included differed by source and by participant, and the metadata was provided uncurated.

One collaborating source in Seattle enrolled patients during active infection and followed them longitudinally through the course of disease. Collaborating institutions collected whole blood in K2EDTA tubes following their own protocols. For TCRbeta analysis, collaborators shipped samples in one of three forms: frozen whole blood, isolated PBMCs, or DNA extracted from either of those sample types. The sequence derives from a man between 65 and 79 years old with COVID-19, enrolled during active disease. Sequencing was carried out using peripheral blood. Recombination linked TRBV28 to TRBJ1-2; a tentative D call is TRBD1 (6 bases match). The DNA sequence reads TGTGCCAGCAGCCAAACCGATTGGGGGCTGGTCCGTGGCTACACCTTC. Translated, it gives CASSQTDWGLVRGYTF.